These T cell receptor beta chains were read from a single sample in a study of regulatory T cells in long-lasting Graves disease. TCRdb reanalysed the multiplex PCR reads using MiXCR and keeps one entry per CDR3 protein. The table includes hundreds of thousands of distinct CDR3 sequences, about 16% detected once. The same data also went into a second study, on T cells in Graves' hyperthyroidism and ophthalmopathy.

Sequenced here: peripheral blood mononuclear cells (PBMCs), sampled at new diagnosis, from a patient treated with antithyroid drugs. Receptor source: a woman aged 35 to 59 with Graves disease. Both conserved end residues are part of each CDR3. D genes are given only for firm matches. Size is stated for part of the rows, as once, few or many counts, or as a class when the clone is expanded.

v_gene	abundance	d_gene	j_gene	CDR3aa	CDR3nt
TRBV5-4	few	TRBD2	TRBJ2-3	CASSLDGGASDTQYF	TGTGCCAGCAGCTTGGACGGGGGGGCTTCAGATACGCAGTATTTT
TRBV7-3	many	TRBD2	TRBJ2-1	CASSPPGREKNEQFF	TGTGCCAGCAGCCCTCCGGGGAGGGAGAAGAATGAGCAGTTCTTC
TRBV15	NA	NA	TRBJ2-7	CATSRDSPRGPAYEQYF	TGTGCCACCAGCAGAGACTCCCCCCGGGGGCCTGCCTACGAGCAGTACTTC
TRBV6-5	many	NA	TRBJ2-7	CASSSYRQRIYEQYF	TGTGCCAGCAGTTCCTACAGGCAAAGGATCTACGAGCAGTACTTC
TRBV7-2	many	NA	TRBJ1-2	CASSLAAGTANPYGYTF	TGTGCCAGCAGCTTAGCCGCCGGGACGGCAAACCCCTATGGCTACACCTTC
TRBV28	many	TRBD2	TRBJ2-1	CASSPHSGGSYNEQFF	TGTGCCAGCAGTCCGCACTCGGGGGGCTCCTACAATGAGCAGTTCTTC
TRBV10-3	many	TRBD1	TRBJ1-2	CAISGDSSWDGYTF	TGTGCCATCAGCGGGGACAGCTCTTGGGATGGCTACACCTTC
TRBV2	many	TRBD2	TRBJ2-1	CASSDSLGGASYNEQFF	TGTGCCAGCAGTGACTCCCTCGGGGGGGCCTCCTACAATGAGCAGTTCTTC
TRBV7-9	NA	NA	TRBJ1-2	CAVENYGYTF	TGTGCCGTAGAGAACTATGGCTACACCTTC
TRBV5-6	many	NA	TRBJ1-1	CASSGGQYITEAFF	TGTGCCAGCAGCGGAGGACAGTATATCACTGAAGCTTTCTTT
TRBV5-1	few	NA	TRBJ2-2	CASNPPDTGELFF	TGCGCCAGCAACCCCCCAGACACCGGGGAGCTGTTTTTT
TRBV3-1	many	TRBD2	TRBJ2-7	CASSQALAGGPYEQYF	TGTGCCAGCAGCCAGGCGCTAGCGGGGGGCCCCTACGAGCAGTACTTC
TRBV19	NA	NA	TRBJ1-2	CASIQGSGGYTF	TGTGCCAGTATTCAGGGTAGCGGGGGCTACACCTTC
TRBV7-3	many	NA	TRBJ2-3	CASSLVPTDTQYF	TGTGCCAGCAGCTTAGTCCCCACAGATACGCAGTATTTT
TRBV3-1	many	NA	TRBJ1-2	CASSQGGTFYGYTF	TGTGCCAGCAGCCAAGGCGGAACCTTCTATGGCTACACCTTC
TRBV6-1	NA	NA	TRBJ2-2	CASKPSLGFDTGELFF	TGTGCCAGCAAACCGAGCTTGGGGTTCGACACCGGGGAGCTGTTTTTT
TRBV7-9	many	NA	TRBJ2-7	CASSLDGSSYEQYF	TGTGCCAGCAGCTTAGATGGGAGCTCCTACGAGCAGTACTTC
TRBV2	few	NA	TRBJ2-5	CASSEDHQETQYF	TGTGCCAGCAGTGAAGACCACCAAGAGACCCAGTACTTC
TRBV20-1	few	TRBD1	TRBJ1-2	CSATLTGREGYTF	TGCAGTGCTACCCTGACAGGGAGAGAAGGCTACACCTTC
TRBV7-9	NA	NA	TRBJ1-2	CASSSGRGGYTF	TGTGCCAGCAGCTCGGGCAGGGGTGGCTACACCTTC
TRBV30	NA	TRBD1	TRBJ2-5	CAWNRDRTQYF	TGTGCCTGGAATCGGGACAGGACCCAGTACTTC
TRBV6-9	NA	NA	TRBJ2-5	CASSYQAHRQETQYF	TGTGCCAGCAGTTATCAGGCGCACCGACAAGAGACCCAGTACTTC
TRBV5-6	NA	TRBD1	TRBJ1-4	CASSPGWRGLTNEKLFF	TGTGCCAGCAGCCCCGGATGGAGGGGGCTTACTAATGAAAAACTGTTTTTT